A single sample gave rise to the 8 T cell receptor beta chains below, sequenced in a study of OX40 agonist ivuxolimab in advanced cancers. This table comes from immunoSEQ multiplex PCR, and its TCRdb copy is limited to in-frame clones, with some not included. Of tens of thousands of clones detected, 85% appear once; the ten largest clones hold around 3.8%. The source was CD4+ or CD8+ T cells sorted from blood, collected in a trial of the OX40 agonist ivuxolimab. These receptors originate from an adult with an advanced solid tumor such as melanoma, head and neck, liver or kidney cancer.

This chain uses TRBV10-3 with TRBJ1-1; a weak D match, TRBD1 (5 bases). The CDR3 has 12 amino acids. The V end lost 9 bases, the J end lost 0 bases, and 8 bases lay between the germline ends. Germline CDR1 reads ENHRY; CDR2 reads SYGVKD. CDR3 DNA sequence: TGTGCCATTGGACAAATGAACACTGAAGCTTTCTTT. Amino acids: CAIGQMNTEAFF.

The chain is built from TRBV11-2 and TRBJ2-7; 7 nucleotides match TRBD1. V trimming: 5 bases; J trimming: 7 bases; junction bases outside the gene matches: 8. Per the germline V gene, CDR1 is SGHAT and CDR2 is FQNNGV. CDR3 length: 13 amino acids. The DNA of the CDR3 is TGTGCCAGCAGCATAGGACAGGTTGGGGAGCAGTACTTC. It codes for CASSIGQVGEQYF.

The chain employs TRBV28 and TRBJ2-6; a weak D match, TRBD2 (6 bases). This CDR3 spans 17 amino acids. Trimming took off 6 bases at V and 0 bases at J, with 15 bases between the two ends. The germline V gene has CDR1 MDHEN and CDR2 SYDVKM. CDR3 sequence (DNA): TGTGCCAGCAGCACCGGGGGACGGAGCTCTGGGGCCAACGTCCTGACTTTC. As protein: CASSTGGRSSGANVLTF.

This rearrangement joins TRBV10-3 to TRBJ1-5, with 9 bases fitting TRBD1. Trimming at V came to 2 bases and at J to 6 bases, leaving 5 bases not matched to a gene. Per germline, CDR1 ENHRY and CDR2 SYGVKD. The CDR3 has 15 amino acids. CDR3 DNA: TGTGCCATCAGTGAGGACAGGGGGGGAAGTCAGCCCCAGCATTTT. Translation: CAISEDRGGSQPQHF.

The CDR3 coding sequence is TGTGCCAGCAGCCGGGGGTCCAGCCGCAGCGAGCAGTACTTC. Its translation is CASSRGSSRSEQYF. V gene TRBV5-4 combines with J gene TRBJ2-7, with D perhaps matching TRBD2 (6 bases). The CDR3 has 14 residues. Germline values: CDR1 SGHNT, CDR2 YYREEE (reference sequence). The V end lost 4 bases, the J end lost 6 bases, and 17 bases lay between the germline ends.

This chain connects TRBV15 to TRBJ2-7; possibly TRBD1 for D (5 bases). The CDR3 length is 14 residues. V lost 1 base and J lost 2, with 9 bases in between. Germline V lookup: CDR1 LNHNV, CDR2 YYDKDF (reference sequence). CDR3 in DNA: TGTGCCACCAGCAGAGTAGGGGCCGCCTACGAGCAGTACTTC. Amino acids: CATSRVGAAYEQYF.

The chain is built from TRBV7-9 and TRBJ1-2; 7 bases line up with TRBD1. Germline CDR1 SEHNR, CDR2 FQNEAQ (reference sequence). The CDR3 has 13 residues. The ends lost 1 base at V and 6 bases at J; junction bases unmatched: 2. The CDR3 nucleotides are TGTGCCAGCAGCTTAGGACAGGGTCATGGCTACACCTTC. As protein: CASSLGQGHGYTF.

The CDR3, as DNA: TGCGCCAGCAGCTCGCCACTAAAGTCCTACAATGAGCAGTTCTTC. This codes for CASSSPLKSYNEQFF. This chain connects TRBV5-1 to TRBJ2-1, with no clear D. The V end lost 3 bases, the J end lost 1 base, and 11 bases lay between the germline ends. CDR3 length equals 15 residues. CDR1 and CDR2 from the germline V gene are SGHRS and YFSETQ.